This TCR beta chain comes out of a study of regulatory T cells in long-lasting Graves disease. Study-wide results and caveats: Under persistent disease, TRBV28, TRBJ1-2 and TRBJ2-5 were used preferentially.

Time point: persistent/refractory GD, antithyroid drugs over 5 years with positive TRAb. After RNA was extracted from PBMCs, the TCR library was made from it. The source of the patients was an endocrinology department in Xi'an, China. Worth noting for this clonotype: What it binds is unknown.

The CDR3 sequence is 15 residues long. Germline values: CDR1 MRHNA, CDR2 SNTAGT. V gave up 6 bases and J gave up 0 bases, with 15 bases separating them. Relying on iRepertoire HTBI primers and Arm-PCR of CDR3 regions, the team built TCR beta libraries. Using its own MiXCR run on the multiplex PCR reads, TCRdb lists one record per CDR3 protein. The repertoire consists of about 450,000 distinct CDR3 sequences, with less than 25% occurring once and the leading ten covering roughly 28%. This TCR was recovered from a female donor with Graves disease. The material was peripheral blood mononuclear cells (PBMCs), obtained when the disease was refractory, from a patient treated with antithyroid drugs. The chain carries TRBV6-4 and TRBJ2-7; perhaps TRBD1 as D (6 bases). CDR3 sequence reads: CASSFGQLSSYEQYF. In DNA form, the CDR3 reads TGTGCCAGCAGCTTTGGACAGTTGAGCTCCTACGAGCAGTACTTC.